This T cell receptor (beta chain) was sequenced for a study of blood T cell repertoires in COVID-19. Study summary: The samples span acute and convalescent COVID-19 from the United States, Italy and Spain.

Germline V gene sequence: CDR1 GTSNPN, CDR2 SVGIG (reference sequence). This CDR3 contains 11 residues. V lost 7 bases, J lost 8 bases, and 14 bases lay in between. Ages ranged from about 18 to 100 years, with residence in about 24 US areas. Cohort allocation depended upon clinical history that participants reported. Data came from immunoSEQ multiplex PCR; TCRdb stores just in-frame clones and leaves some out. The table includes about 180,000 clones, about 88% detected once. V and J are TRBV30 and TRBJ1-2, with a possible D match to TRBD1 (6 bases). Material for sequencing was PBMCs or T cells enriched from blood (not recorded which). This receptor was taken from a woman aged 40 to 50 with acute COVID-19. CDR3 loop: CALGGGGGYTF. As DNA, the CDR3 is TGTGCCTTAGGCGGGGGCGGCGGCTACACCTTC.